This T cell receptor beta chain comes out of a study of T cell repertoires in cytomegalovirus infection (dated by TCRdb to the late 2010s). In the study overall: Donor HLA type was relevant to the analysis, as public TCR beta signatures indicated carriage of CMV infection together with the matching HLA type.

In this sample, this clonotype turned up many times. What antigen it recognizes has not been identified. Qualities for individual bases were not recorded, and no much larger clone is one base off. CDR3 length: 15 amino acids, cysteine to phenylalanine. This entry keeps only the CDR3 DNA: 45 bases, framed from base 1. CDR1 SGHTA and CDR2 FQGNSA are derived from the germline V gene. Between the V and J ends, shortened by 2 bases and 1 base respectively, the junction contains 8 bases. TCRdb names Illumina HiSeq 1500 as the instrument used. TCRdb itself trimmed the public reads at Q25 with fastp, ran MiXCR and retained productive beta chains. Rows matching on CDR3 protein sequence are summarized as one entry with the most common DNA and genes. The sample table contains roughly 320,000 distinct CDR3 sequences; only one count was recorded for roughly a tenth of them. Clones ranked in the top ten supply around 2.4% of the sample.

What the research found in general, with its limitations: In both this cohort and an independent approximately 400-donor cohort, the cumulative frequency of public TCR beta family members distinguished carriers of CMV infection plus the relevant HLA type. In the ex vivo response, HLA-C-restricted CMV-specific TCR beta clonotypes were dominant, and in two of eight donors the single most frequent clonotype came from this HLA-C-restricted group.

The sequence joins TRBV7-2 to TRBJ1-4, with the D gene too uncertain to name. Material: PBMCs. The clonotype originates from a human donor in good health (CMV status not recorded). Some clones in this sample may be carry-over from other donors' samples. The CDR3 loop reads CASSLLRGTNEKLFF. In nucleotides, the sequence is TGTGCCAGCAGCTTATTACGGGGAACTAATGAAAAACTGTTTTTT.